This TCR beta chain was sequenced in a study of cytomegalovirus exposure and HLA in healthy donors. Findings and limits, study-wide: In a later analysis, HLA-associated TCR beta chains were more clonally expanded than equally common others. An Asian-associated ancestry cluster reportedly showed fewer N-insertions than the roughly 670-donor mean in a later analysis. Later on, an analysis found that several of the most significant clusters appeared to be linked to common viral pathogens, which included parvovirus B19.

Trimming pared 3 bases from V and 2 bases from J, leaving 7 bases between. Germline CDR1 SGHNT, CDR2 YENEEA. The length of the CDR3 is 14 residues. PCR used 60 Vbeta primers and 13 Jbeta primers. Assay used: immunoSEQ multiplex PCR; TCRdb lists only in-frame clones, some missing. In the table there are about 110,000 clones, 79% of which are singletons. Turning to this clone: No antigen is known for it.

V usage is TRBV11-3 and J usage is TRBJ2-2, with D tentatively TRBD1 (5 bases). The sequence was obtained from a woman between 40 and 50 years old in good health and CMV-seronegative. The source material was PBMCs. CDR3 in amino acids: CASSFTGNTGELFF. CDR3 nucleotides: TGTGCCAGCAGCTTTACAGGAAACACCGGGGAGCTGTTTTTT. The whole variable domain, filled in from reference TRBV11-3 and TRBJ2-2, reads EAGVVQSPRYKIIEKKQPVAFWCNPISGHNTLYWYLQNLGQGPELLIRYENEEAVDDSQLPKDRFSAERLKGVDSTLKIQPAELGDSAVYLCASSFTGNTGELFFGEGSRLTVL.